Below, 30 T cell receptor beta chains from the same sample are listed, as sequenced in a study of T cells in Graves' hyperthyroidism and ophthalmopathy. Amplified TCR beta CDR3 regions derived from RNA transcripts. The HTBI set primed first-round TCR CDR3 RT-PCR. MiXCR was run by TCRdb on the multiplex PCR reads, yielding one entry per CDR3 protein. The sample lists over 150,000 distinct CDR3 sequences; about a sixth were seen once. Specimen: blood. These receptors came from a woman between 45 and 60 years old with Graves' hyperthyroidism.

This chain joins TRBV4-2 and TRBJ1-2, with D tentatively TRBD1 (5 bases). Trimming cost V 0 bases and J 8 bases, with 10 bases left between them. Per the germline V gene, CDR1 is LGHNA and CDR2 is YNFKEQ. The CDR3 sequence is 13 residues long. DNA of the CDR3: TGTGCCAGCAGCCAAGAGCAGGGTTTAGGCTACACCTTC. Its protein is CASSQEQGLGYTF.

This clonotype was detected ten times or more. The rearrangement links TRBV27 to TRBJ2-7; 12 bases align to TRBD1. CDR3 length: 17 amino acids. V gave up 3 bases and J gave up 2 bases; unmatched junction bases: 8. CDR1 and CDR2 from the germline V gene are MNHEY and SMNVEV (reference sequence). The CDR3, as DNA: TGTGCCAGCAGTTTTCATCTTCGGGACAGGGGGCCCTACGAGCAGTACTTC. It encodes CASSFHLRDRGPYEQYF.

In its sample, this clonotype was seen many times. The chain is built from TRBV18 and TRBJ1-1, with D unresolved. This CDR3 region has 14 residues. CDR1 and CDR2 from the germline V gene are KGHSH and LQKENI. V gave up 2 bases and J gave up 1 base, with 8 bases separating them. The CDR3 nucleotides read TGTGCCAGCTCACCAGTAACCTCGAACACTGAAGCTTTCTTT. This codes for CASSPVTSNTEAFF.

This clonotype was recorded many times. The chain couples TRBV6-5 to TRBJ2-1; D is ambiguous. V lost 0 bases, J lost 1 base, and 13 bases lay in between. This CDR3 has 17 amino acids. CDR1 and CDR2 (germline): MNHEY, SVGAGI. CDR3 sequence (DNA): TGTGCCAGCAGTTACTCGAGGTCTCCTCGGTCCTACAATGAGCAGTTCTTC. Residues: CASSYSRSPRSYNEQFF.

A remark on this clonotype: A much larger clonotype is one base distant, so this may be a read error. The chain uses TRBV27 and TRBJ2-2, with unresolved D. Trimming cost V 3 bases and J 4 bases, with 9 bases left between them. Germline-derived CDR1 and CDR2 are MNHEY and SMNVEV (reference sequence). This CDR3 region has 14 residues. The CDR3 region is CASSFEVSTGELFF. The CDR3 DNA sequence: TGTGCCAGCAGTTTTGAGGTGAGCACCGGGGAGCTGTTTTTT.

The V call is TRBV5-1, the J call TRBJ2-1, with 9 bases aligning to TRBD1. Losses at the gene ends were 5 bases for V and 0 bases for J; bases not matched to a gene: 6. Germline CDR1 SGHRS, CDR2 YFSETQ. The CDR3 has 16 amino acids. The CDR3 region has the DNA TGCGCCAGCAGATCGACAGGGGGTTACTCCTACAATGAGCAGTTCTTC. This gives the protein CASRSTGGYSYNEQFF.

This clonotype was detected many times. The genes are TRBV4-1 and TRBJ2-7, with D unclear. Trimming removed 1 base at V and 0 bases at J, with 10 bases between. CDR3 length equals 15 residues. CDR1 is MGHRA and CDR2 is YSYEKL in the germline V gene. In DNA form, the CDR3 reads TGCGCCAGCAGCCAAGGAAGAGGTAGCTCCTACGAGCAGTACTTC. This sequence encodes CASSQGRGSSYEQYF.

The genes are TRBV7-9 and TRBJ2-3; TRBD2 aligns across 9 bases. CDR3 length: 13 residues. Germline V lookup: CDR1 SEHNR, CDR2 FQNEAQ (reference sequence). Trimming removed 11 bases from V and 4 bases from J; junction bases left unmatched: 7. The CDR3 loop reads CAAGLAPADTQYF. CDR3 sequence (DNA): TGTGCCGCGGGACTAGCCCCGGCAGATACGCAGTATTTT. Full variable domain (remainder filled in from reference TRBV7-9 and TRBJ2-3): DTGVSQNPRHKITKRGQNVTFRCDPISEHNRLYWYRQTLGQGPEFLTYFQNEAQLEKSRLLSDRFSAERPKGSFSTLEIQRTEQGDSAMYLCAAGLAPADTQYFGPGTRLTVL.

As for this clonotype: Being one base from a much bigger clone, this may be a read error. The rearrangement joins TRBV7-9 to TRBJ2-7; 9 nucleotides agree with TRBD1. The germline CDR1 and CDR2 sequences are SEHNR and FQNEAQ (reference sequence). The CDR3 covers 15 residues. The CDR3 spells CASSPGTGSSYERYF. In DNA form, the CDR3 reads TGTGCCAGCAGTCCCGGGACAGGGAGCTCCTACGAGCGGTACTTC.

This clonotype came up many times. The chain recombines TRBV3-1 with TRBJ1-4; no clear D gene. V gave up 3 bases and J gave up 7 bases, with 15 bases separating them. This CDR3 region has 15 residues. Germline assignment: CDR1 LGHDT and CDR2 YNNKEL (reference sequence). The CDR3 spells CASSQAWGPGEKLFF. CDR3 bases: TGTGCCAGCAGCCAGGCCTGGGGTCCTGGTGAAAAACTGTTTTTT.

This clonotype was picked up many times. This sequence joins TRBV28 and TRBJ2-7, with D perhaps matching TRBD1 or TRBD2 (5 bases each). Germline assignment: CDR1 MDHEN and CDR2 SYDVKM. V lost 2 bases, J lost 0 bases, and 14 bases lay in between. The CDR3 contains 16 residues. The CDR3 region is CASSLLGGTSSYEQYF. CDR3 in DNA: TGTGCCAGCAGTTTACTTGGGGGTACTAGCTCCTACGAGCAGTACTTC. Based on the CDR3 plus reference TRBV28 and TRBJ2-7, the full variable domain is DVKVTQSSRYLVKRTGEKVFLECVQDMDHENMFWYRQDPGLGLRLIYFSYDVKMKEKGDIPEGYSVSREKKERFSLILESASTNQTSMYLCASSLLGGTSSYEQYFGPGTRLTVT.

This clonotype was observed a few times. The V and J genes are TRBV24-1 and TRBJ2-1; 9 bases line up with TRBD2. Germline values: CDR1 KGHDR, CDR2 SFDVKD. Unmatched junction bases numbered 7, after V lost 9 bases and J lost 5 bases. The CDR3 sequence is 14 residues long. CDR3 region: CATQGSGGNNEQFF. The CDR3 DNA is TGTGCCACCCAGGGTAGCGGGGGTAACAATGAGCAGTTCTTC.

The sample holds many counts of this clonotype. The chain combines TRBV7-8 with TRBJ2-1; D uncertain. Trimming took 1 base from V and 10 from J, leaving 5 bases between them. Germline CDR1 is SGHVS and CDR2 is FQNEAQ. The CDR3 has 11 residues. CDR3 sequence: CASSLGREQFF. The CDR3 DNA sequence: TGTGCCAGCAGCTTAGGGCGGGAGCAGTTCTTC.

This clonotype was seen repeatedly, ten times or more. In DNA form, the CDR3 reads TGTGCCACCCAGACTCCGACAGGCTCCAATGAGCAGTTCTTC. Its translation: CATQTPTGSNEQFF. V is TRBV24-1 and J is TRBJ2-1, with D tentatively TRBD1 (6 bases). The CDR3 has 14 residues. Trimming removed 9 bases at V and 6 bases at J, with 17 bases between. CDR1 and CDR2 from the germline V gene are KGHDR and SFDVKD.

This clonotype was found a few times. CDR3 region: CASTYGYINYGYTF. Here the CDR3 DNA reads TGTGCCAGTACCTATGGGTACATTAACTATGGCTACACCTTC. The chain carries TRBV19 and TRBJ1-2; no definite D call. The germline CDR1 and CDR2 sequences are LNHDA and SQIVND (reference sequence). The CDR3 length is 14 residues. The germline V and J ends were trimmed by 7 bases and 1 base, with 13 bases remaining between them.

This rearrangement joins TRBV19 to TRBJ1-1; a weak D match, TRBD1 (6 bases). Per the germline V gene, CDR1 is LNHDA and CDR2 is SQIVND (reference sequence). This CDR3 comprises 14 residues. Trimming cost V 1 base and J 6 bases, with 12 bases left between them. The CDR3 DNA is TGTGCCAGTAGTATAGGATACAGGGAAGCTGAAGCTTTCTTT. Translated, it gives CASSIGYREAEAFF.

The chain is built from TRBV27 and TRBJ2-5; D is perhaps TRBD1 (5 bases). Germline CDR1 is MNHEY and CDR2 is SMNVEV (reference sequence). This CDR3 spans 16 amino acids. Trimming left V 6 bases short and J 1 base short, with 18 bases between. This chain's CDR3 is CASSLIPGHSQETQYF. As DNA, the CDR3 is TGTGCCAGCAGCCTTATTCCAGGGCACAGCCAAGAGACCCAGTACTTC.

There are a few counts of this clonotype. The gene calls are TRBV7-6 and TRBJ2-1; 8 bases agree with TRBD2. V shed 5 bases and J 10 bases; nucleotides not matched to a gene: 7. The CDR3 is 13 amino acids. The germline V gene has CDR1 SGHVS and CDR2 FNYEAQ. The DNA for the CDR3 is TGTGCCAGCAGCCACGGGGGGGGGCGGGAGCAGTTCTTC. This encodes CASSHGGGREQFF. The variable domain in full, completed from reference TRBV7-6 and TRBJ2-1, reads GAGVSQSPRYKVTKRGQDVALRCDPISGHVSLYWYRQALGQGPEFLTYFNYEAQQDKSGLPNDRFSAERPEGSISTLTIQRTEQRDSAMYRCASSHGGGREQFFGPGTRLTVL.

The rearrangement links TRBV9 to TRBJ1-2; tentative D call: TRBD1 (6 bases). V was clipped by 3 bases and J by 0 bases, with 21 bases between them. The germline V gene has CDR1 SGDLS and CDR2 YYNGEE. CDR3 length equals 18 residues. DNA for the CDR3: TGTGCCAGCAGCGAACTATCAGGGGCAAGGGCCCCTAACTATGGCTACACCTTC. Translation: CASSELSGARAPNYGYTF.

The V and J genes are TRBV25-1 and TRBJ1-1, with D hard to call. CDR1 is MGHDK and CDR2 is SYGVNS in the germline V gene. The CDR3 has 13 residues. V was cut by 3 bases and J by 4 bases, with 9 bases left in between. The CDR3 protein is CASSELGVTEAFF. The CDR3 DNA follows: TGTGCCAGCAGTGAGTTGGGTGTCACTGAAGCTTTCTTT.

The rearrangement links TRBV11-2 to TRBJ1-6; 9 nucleotides line up with TRBD1. The germline V gene has CDR1 SGHAT and CDR2 FQNNGV. The CDR3 has 14 residues. V lost 5 bases to trimming and J lost 7 bases; unmatched junction nucleotides: 3. The CDR3 reads CASSPGQGNSPLHF. The CDR3 bases are TGTGCCAGCAGCCCGGGACAGGGAAATTCACCCCTCCACTTT.

The chain combines TRBV29-1 with TRBJ2-6; 10 nucleotides agree with TRBD1. Losses at the gene ends were 6 bases for V and 0 bases for J; bases not matched to a gene: 5. CDR1 and CDR2 from the germline V gene are SQVTM and ANQGSEA. This CDR3 has 16 residues. CDR3 nucleotides: TGCAGCGTCTCCGGGACAGGGGACTCTGGGGCCAACGTCCTGACTTTC. Protein: CSVSGTGDSGANVLTF.

The chain joins TRBV7-2 to TRBJ1-2; 7 bases line up with TRBD1. CDR3 length: 16 residues. Germline CDR1 is SGHTA and CDR2 is FQGNSA. Germline trimming cut 5 bases from V and 3 bases from J; bases unmatched to any gene: 12. The CDR3 sequence: CASSPGQAQTYYGYTF. The CDR3 coding sequence is TGTGCCAGCAGCCCTGGACAGGCGCAAACCTACTATGGCTACACCTTC.

This clonotype was seen a handful of times. The rearrangement links TRBV30 to TRBJ1-6, with a weak D call TRBD1 (6 bases). The CDR3 is 13 residues long. Germline CDR1 is GTSNPN and CDR2 is SVGIG (reference sequence). The DNA of the CDR3 is TGTGCTCTGGAAGGAACAGGGAATTCACCCCTCCACTTT. It codes for CALEGTGNSPLHF. Based on the CDR3 plus reference TRBV30 and TRBJ1-6, the full variable domain is SQTIHQWPATLVQPVGSPLSLECTVEGTSNPNLYWYRQAAGRGLQLLFYSVGIGQISSEVPQNLSASRPQDRQFILSSKKLLLSDSGFYLCALEGTGNSPLHFGNGTRLTVT.

V and J are TRBV19 and TRBJ1-2; TRBD1 matches at 12 bases. Germline CDR1 reads LNHDA; CDR2 reads SQIVND (reference sequence). This CDR3 comprises 15 residues. V shed 6 bases and J 8 bases; nucleotides not matched to a gene: 10. CDR3 sequence reads: CASSQGTGGARGYTF. The CDR3 nucleotides read TGTGCCAGTAGCCAAGGGACAGGGGGCGCGAGGGGCTACACCTTC.

This clonotype was counted at least ten times. V gene TRBV11-2 combines with J gene TRBJ2-7; D gene unclear. The germline V gene encodes CDR1 SGHAT and CDR2 FQNNGV. Trimming shortened V by 5 bases and J by 0 bases, and 17 bases separated the two germline ends. The CDR3 covers 16 residues. For the CDR3, the DNA is TGTGCCAGCAGCCCACGCCAATGGGGTAGCTCCTACGAGCAGTACTTC. Its translation: CASSPRQWGSSYEQYF.

The V gene is TRBV12-3 or TRBV12-4, the J gene TRBJ1-2, with unresolved D. The germline V and J ends were trimmed by 3 bases and 9 bases, with 11 bases remaining between them. The CDR3 is 12 residues long. The CDR3 coding sequence is TGTGCCAGCAGTTTTGTGTGGCAGAGCTACACCTTC. It yields the protein CASSFVWQSYTF.

This clonotype was seen just once. The CDR3 DNA is TGTGCCAGCAGCTTAGCAACGGGACTAGCGGGCTCCTACAATGAGCAGTTCTTC. As protein: CASSLATGLAGSYNEQFF. The V and J genes are TRBV7-9 and TRBJ2-1; TRBD2 matches at 12 bases. This CDR3 comprises 18 residues. Germline CDR1 SEHNR, CDR2 FQNEAQ (reference sequence). Losses at the gene ends were 0 bases for V and 0 bases for J; bases not matched to a gene: 3.

This clonotype occurred many times. The chain is built from TRBV27 and TRBJ1-1; D remains ambiguous. Germline V lookup: CDR1 MNHEY, CDR2 SMNVEV (reference sequence). Trimming removed 0 bases at V and 0 bases at J, with 5 bases between. The CDR3 runs to 14 residues. DNA of the CDR3: TGTGCCAGCAGTTTATCATCCATGAACACTGAAGCTTTCTTT. Its protein is CASSLSSMNTEAFF.

This clonotype was detected only a few times. V and J are TRBV24-1 and TRBJ2-2, with 7 bases identical to TRBD1. After removal of 7 bases from V and 4 bases from J, the junction contained 2 bases not matched to a gene. This CDR3 is built from 13 residues. Germline CDR1 KGHDR, CDR2 SFDVKD. CDR3 sequence (DNA): TGTGCCACCAGACGACAGGGCACCGGGGAGCTGTTTTTT. Protein product: CATRRQGTGELFF.